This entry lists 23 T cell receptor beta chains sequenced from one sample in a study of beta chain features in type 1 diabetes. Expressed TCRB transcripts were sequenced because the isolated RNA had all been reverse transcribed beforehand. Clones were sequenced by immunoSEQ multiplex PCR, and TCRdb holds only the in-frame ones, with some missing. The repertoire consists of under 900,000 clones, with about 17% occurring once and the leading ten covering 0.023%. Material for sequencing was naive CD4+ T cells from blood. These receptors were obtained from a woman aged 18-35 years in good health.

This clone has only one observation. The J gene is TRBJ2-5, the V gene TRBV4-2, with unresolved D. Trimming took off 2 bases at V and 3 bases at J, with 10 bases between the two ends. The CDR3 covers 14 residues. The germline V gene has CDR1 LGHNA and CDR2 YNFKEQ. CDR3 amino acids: CASSQTDKKETQYF. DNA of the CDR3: TGTGCCAGCAGCCAAACCGACAAGAAAGAGACCCAGTACTTC.

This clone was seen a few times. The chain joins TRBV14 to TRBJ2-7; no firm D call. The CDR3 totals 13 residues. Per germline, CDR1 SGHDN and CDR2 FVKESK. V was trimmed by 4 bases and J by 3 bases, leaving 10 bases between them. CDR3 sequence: CASSRIAYYEQYF. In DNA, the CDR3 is TGTGCCAGCAGCCGGATAGCCTACTACGAGCAGTACTTC.

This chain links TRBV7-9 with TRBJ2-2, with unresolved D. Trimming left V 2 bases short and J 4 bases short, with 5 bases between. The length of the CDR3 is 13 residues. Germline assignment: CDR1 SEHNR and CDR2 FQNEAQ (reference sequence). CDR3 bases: TGTGCCAGCAGCTTAATTCCCACCGGGGAGCTGTTTTTT. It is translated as CASSLIPTGELFF.

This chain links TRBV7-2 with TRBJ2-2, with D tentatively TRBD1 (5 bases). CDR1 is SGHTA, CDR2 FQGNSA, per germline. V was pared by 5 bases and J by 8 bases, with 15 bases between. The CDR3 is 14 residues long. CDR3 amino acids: CASSTVTGSGELFF. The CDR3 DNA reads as TGTGCCAGCAGCACGGTAACAGGCTCTGGGGAGCTGTTTTTT. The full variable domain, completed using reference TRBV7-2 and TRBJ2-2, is GAGVSQSPSNKVTEKGKDVELRCDPISGHTALYWYRQSLGQGLEFLIYFQGNSAPDKSGLPSDRFSAERTGGSVSTLTIQRTQQEDSAVYLCASSTVTGSGELFFGEGSRLTVL.

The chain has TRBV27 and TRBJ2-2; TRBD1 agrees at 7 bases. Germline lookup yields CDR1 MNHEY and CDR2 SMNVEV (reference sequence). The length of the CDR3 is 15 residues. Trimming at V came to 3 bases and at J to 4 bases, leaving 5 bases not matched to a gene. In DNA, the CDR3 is TGTGCCAGCAGTTTCCAGGACAGGATCACCGGGGAGCTGTTTTTT. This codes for CASSFQDRITGELFF.

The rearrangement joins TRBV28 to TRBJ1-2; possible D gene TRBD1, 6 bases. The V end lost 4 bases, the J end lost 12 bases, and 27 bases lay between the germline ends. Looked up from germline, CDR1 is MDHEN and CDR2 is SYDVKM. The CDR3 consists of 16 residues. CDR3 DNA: TGTGCCAGCAGTTCCGGAGGGGGGACGGCCCGTCGGTCAGACACCTTC. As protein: CASSSGGGTARRSDTF.

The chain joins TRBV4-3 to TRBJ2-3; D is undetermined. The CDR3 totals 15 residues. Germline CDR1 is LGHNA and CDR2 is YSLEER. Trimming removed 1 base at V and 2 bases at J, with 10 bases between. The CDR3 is CASSQGSRITDTQYF. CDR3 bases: TGCGCCAGCAGCCAAGGGTCCAGAATCACAGATACGCAGTATTTT.

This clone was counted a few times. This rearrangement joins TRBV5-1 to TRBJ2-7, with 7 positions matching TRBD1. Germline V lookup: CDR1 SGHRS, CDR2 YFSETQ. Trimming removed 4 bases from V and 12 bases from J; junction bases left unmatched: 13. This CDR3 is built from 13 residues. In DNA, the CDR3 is TGCGCCAGCAGCACCGGACAGGTCATTGATCGGTACTTC. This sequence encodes CASSTGQVIDRYF.

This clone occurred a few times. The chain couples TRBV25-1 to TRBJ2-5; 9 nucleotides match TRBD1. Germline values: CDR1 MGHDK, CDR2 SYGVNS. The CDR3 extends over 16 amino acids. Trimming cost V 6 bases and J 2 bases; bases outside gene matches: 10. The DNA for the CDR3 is TGTGCCAGCAGCCACTTACAGGGGGCCACACAAGAGACCCAGTACTTC. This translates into CASSHLQGATQETQYF. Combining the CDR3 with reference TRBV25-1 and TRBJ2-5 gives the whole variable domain EADIYQTPRYLVIGTGKKITLECSQTMGHDKMYWYQQDPGMELHLIHYSYGVNSTEKGDLSSESTVSRIRTEHFPLTLESARPSHTSQYLCASSHLQGATQETQYFGPGTRLLVL.

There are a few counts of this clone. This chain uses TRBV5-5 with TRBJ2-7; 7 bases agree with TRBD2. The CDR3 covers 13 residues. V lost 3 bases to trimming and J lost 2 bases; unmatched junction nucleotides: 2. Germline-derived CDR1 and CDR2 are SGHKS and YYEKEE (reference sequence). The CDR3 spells CASSSGLAYEQYF. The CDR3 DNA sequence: TGTGCCAGCAGCTCAGGACTAGCCTACGAGCAGTACTTC.

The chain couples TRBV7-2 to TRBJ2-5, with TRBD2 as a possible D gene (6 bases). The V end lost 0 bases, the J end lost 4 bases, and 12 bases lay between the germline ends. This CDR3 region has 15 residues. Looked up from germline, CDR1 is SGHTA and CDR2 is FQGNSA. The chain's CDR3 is CASSLAGGVVETQYF. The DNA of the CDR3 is TGTGCCAGCAGCTTAGCCGGGGGAGTGGTAGAGACCCAGTACTTC.

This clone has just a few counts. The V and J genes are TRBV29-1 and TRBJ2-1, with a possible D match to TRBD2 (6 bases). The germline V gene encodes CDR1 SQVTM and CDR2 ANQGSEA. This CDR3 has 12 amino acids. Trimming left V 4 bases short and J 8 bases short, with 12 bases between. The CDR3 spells CSVAGLMDEQFF. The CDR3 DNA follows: TGCAGCGTTGCAGGACTAATGGATGAGCAGTTCTTC.

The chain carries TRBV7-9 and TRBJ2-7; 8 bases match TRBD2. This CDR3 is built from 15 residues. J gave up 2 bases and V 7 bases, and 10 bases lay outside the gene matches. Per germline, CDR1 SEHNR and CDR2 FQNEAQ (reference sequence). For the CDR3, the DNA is TGTGCCAGCAACTACGAGGCAGCGGGAGCCTACGAGCAGTACTTC. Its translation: CASNYEAAGAYEQYF.

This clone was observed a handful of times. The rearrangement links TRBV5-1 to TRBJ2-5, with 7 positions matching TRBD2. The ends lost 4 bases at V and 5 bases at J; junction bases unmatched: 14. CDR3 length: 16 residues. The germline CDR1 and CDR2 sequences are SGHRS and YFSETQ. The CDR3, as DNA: TGCGCCAGCAGCGAGGGAGCGGGGATCGTCTCGGAGACCCAGTACTTC. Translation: CASSEGAGIVSETQYF.

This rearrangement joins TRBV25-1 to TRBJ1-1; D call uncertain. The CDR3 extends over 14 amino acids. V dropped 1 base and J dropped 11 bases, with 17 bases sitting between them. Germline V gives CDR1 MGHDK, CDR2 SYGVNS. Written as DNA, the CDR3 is TGTGCCAGCAGTGAATCTGGCATGTTGGGCCTGGCTTTCTTT. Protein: CASSESGMLGLAFF.

CDR3 amino acids: CASSGSKEEFF. CDR3 DNA: TGTGCCAGCAGCGGCTCTAAGGAGGAGTTCTTC. V usage is TRBV7-2 and J usage is TRBJ2-1, with D maybe TRBD2 (5 bases). The CDR3 loop spans 11 amino acids. The V end was cut by 5 bases, the J end by 14 bases, with 13 bases between. Looked up from germline, CDR1 is SGHTA and CDR2 is FQGNSA.

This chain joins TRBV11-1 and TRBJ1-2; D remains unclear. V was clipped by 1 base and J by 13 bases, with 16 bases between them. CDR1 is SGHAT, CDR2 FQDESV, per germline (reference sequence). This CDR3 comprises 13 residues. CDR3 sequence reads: CASSLVTTARGTF. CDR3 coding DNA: TGTGCCAGCAGCTTAGTAACCACCGCTCGGGGCACCTTC. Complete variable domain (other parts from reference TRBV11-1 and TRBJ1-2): EAEVAQSPRYKITEKSQAVAFWCDPISGHATLYWYRQILGQGPELLVQFQDESVVDDSQLPKDRFSAERLKGVDSTLKIQPAELGDSAMYLCASSLVTTARGTFGSGTRLTVV.

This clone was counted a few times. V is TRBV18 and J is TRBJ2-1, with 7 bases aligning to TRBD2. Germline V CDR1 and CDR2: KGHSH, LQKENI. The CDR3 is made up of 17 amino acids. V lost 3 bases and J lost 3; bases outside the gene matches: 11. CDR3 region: CASSPGLPGLRYNEQFF. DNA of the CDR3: TGTGCCAGCTCACCGGGATTACCGGGACTACGCTACAATGAGCAGTTCTTC.

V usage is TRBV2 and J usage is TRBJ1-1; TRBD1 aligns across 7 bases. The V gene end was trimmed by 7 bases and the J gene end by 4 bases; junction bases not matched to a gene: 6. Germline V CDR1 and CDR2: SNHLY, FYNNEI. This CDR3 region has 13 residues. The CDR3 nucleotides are TGTGCCAGCAATAGACAGGGTGCCACTGAAGCTTTCTTT. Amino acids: CASNRQGATEAFF.

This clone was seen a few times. CDR3 in amino acids: CASSLGALANEQYF. For the CDR3, the DNA is TGTGCCAGCAGCTTGGGGGCTCTTGCCAACGAGCAGTACTTC. This chain links TRBV7-8 with TRBJ2-7; tentative D call: TRBD1 (6 bases). V lost 3 bases to trimming and J lost 5 bases, with 14 bases between them. The length of the CDR3 is 14 residues. Germline CDR1 is SGHVS and CDR2 is FQNEAQ. Based on the CDR3 plus reference TRBV7-8 and TRBJ2-7, the full variable domain is GAGVSQSPRYKVAKRGQDVALRCDPISGHVSLFWYQQALGQGPEFLTYFQNEAQLDKSGLPSDRFFAERPEGSVSTLKIQRTQQEDSAVYLCASSLGALANEQYFGPGTRLTVT.

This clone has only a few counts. The CDR3 sequence: CASSWSGQSVYF. The CDR3, as DNA: TGTGCCAGCAGTTGGTCGGGACAGAGTGTATACTTC. The V gene is TRBV6-6, the J gene TRBJ2-7; 7 positions agree with TRBD1. With V trimmed by 4 bases and J by 13 bases, 10 bases remained unmatched. Per germline, CDR1 MNHNY and CDR2 SVGAGI (reference sequence). The CDR3 has 12 amino acids.

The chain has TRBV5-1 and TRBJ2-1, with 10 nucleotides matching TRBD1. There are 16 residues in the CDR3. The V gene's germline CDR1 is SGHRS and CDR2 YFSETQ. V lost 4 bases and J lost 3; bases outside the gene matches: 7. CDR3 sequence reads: CASSLRTGGNYNEQFF. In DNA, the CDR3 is TGCGCCAGCAGCCTCCGGACAGGGGGAAACTACAATGAGCAGTTCTTC.

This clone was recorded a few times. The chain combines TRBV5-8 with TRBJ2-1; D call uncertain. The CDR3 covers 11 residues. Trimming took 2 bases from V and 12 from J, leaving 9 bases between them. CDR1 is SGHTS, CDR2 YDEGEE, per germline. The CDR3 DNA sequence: TGTGCCAGCAGCTTTAGTGTCGTGCAGTTCTTC. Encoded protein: CASSFSVVQFF.